The clone carrying this TCR beta chain was found a few times. Its antigen remains unidentified. The CDR3 runs to 15 residues. Germline lookup yields CDR1 MNHEY and CDR2 SVGAGI. Unmatched junction bases numbered 5, after V lost 2 bases and J lost 5 bases. The entry originates in a study of T cells after posttransplantation cyclophosphamide. The data were produced by immunoSEQ multiplex PCR, yet TCRdb's version contains in-frame clones alone and is incomplete. The table has over 15,000 clones, less than 85% seen once. Study results and limitations: Donor-recipient repertoire similarity was low at 1-2 months, rising over year one. TRB clonality was highly associated with recipient CMV seropositivity and reactivation. Skin or GI-infiltrating T cells shared few TRB sequences with blood.

Peripheral blood was collected from the related graft donor on the marrow donation day. The receptor's source is a young man in good health and a related stem cell transplant donor. The gene calls are TRBV6-5 and TRBJ1-2; 10 bases are a match to TRBD1. Input material: memory CD4+ T cells sorted from blood. The CDR3 reads CASSYIGTGAYGYTF. DNA for the CDR3: TGTGCCAGCAGTTACATAGGGACAGGGGCTTATGGCTACACCTTC.